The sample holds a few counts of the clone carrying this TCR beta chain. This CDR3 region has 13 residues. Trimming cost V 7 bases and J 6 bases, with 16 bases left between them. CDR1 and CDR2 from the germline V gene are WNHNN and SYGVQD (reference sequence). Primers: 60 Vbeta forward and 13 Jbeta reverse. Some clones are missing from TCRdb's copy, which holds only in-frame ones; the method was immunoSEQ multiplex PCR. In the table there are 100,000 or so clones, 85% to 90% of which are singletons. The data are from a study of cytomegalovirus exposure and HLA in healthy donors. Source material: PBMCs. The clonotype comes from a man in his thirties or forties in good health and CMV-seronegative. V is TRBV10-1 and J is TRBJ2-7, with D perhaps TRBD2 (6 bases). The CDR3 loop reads CASINGTECEQYF. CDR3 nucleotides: TGCGCCAGCATCAACGGGACTGAGTGCGAGCAGTACTTC.